This TCR beta chain was retrieved from a study of cytomegalovirus exposure and HLA in healthy donors. General study findings and limits: The authors considered a cluster of highly shared sequence variants likely to be a sequencing artifact. Analyses of presence/absence relied on an assumption of roughly uniform sequencing depth across donors. Specific recognition of CMV antigens was confirmed in vitro for a few chains (all CMV-associated).

Between the trimmed V and J ends, which lost 5 bases and 4 bases, there was a span of 6 bases. Germline V CDR1 and CDR2: PRHDT, FYEKMQ (reference sequence). The CDR3 covers 12 residues. On this clone itself: Its antigen is as yet unknown.

This PCR relied on a set of 60 Vbeta primers and 13 Jbeta primers. Sequencing used immunoSEQ multiplex PCR; TCRdb keeps in-frame clones, though not all of them. The table shows fewer than 200,000 clones, with less than 75% occurring only once. This receptor was obtained from a girl aged 5 to 17 in good health and CMV-seronegative. The sample was PBMCs. The rearrangement joins TRBV13 to TRBJ1-3; D not resolved. CDR3 nucleotide sequence: TGTGCCAGCAGCCTACAGGGAAACACCATATATTTT. This codes for CASSLQGNTIYF. The full variable domain, in which reference TRBV13 and TRBJ1-3 provide the parts outside the CDR3, is AAGVIQSPRHLIKEKRETATLKCYPIPRHDTVYWYQQGPGQDPQFLISFYEKMQSDKGSIPDRFSAQQFSDYHSELNMSSLELGDSALYFCASSLQGNTIYFGEGSWLTVV.